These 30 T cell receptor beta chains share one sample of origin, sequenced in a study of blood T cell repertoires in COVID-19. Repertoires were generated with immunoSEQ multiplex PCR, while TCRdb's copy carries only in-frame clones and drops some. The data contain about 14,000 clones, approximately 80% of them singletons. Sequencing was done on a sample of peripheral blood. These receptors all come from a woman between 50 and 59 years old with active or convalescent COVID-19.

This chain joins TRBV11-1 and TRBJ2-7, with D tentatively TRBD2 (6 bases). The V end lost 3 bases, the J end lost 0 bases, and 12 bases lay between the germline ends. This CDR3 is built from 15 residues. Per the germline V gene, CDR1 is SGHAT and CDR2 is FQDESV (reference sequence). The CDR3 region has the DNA TGTGCCAGCAGCTTTACGACGGGACTCTCCTACGAGCAGTACTTC. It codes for CASSFTTGLSYEQYF.

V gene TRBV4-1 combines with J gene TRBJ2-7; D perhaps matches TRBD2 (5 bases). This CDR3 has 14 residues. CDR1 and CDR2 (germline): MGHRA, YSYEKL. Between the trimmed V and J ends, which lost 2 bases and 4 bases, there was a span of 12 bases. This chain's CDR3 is CASSQSGLLYEQYF. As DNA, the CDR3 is TGCGCCAGCAGCCAATCAGGACTTTTATACGAGCAGTACTTC.

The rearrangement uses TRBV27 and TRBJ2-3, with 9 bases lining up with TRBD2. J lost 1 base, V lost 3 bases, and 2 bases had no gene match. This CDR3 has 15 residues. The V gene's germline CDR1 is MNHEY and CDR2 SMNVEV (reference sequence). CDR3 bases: TGTGCCAGCAGTTTTAGGACTAGCGGCACAGATACGCAGTATTTT. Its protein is CASSFRTSGTDTQYF.

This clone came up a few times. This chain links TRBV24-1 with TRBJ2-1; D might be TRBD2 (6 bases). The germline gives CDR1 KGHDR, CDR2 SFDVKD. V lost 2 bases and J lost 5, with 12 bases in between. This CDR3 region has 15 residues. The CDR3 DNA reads TGTGCCACCAGTGATTGGCGGGATGATAACAATGAGCAGTTCTTC. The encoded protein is CATSDWRDDNNEQFF.

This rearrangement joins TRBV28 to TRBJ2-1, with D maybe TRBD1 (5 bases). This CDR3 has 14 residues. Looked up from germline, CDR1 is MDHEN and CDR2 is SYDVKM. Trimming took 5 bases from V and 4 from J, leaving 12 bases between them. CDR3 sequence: CASSEETDYNEQFF. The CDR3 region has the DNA TGTGCCAGCAGTGAAGAGACAGATTACAATGAGCAGTTCTTC.

CDR3 nucleotides: TGTGCCAGCAGCTTAAGGGGGCACCGGGGAGCTTTCTTT. This encodes CASSLRGHRGAFF. The rearrangement joins TRBV7-9 to TRBJ1-1; the match to TRBD1 covers 7 bases. With V trimmed by 2 bases and J by 10 bases, 7 bases remained unmatched. Germline V gene sequence: CDR1 SEHNR, CDR2 FQNEAQ (reference sequence). The CDR3 length is 13 residues.

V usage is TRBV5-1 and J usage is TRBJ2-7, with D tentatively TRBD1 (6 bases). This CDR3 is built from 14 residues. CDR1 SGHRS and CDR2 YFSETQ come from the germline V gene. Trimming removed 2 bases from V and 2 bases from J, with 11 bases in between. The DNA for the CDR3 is TGCGCCAGCAGCTTTAACAGGGCCACCTACGAGCAGTACTTC. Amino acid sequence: CASSFNRATYEQYF. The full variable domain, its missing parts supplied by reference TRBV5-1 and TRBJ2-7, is KAGVTQTPRYLIKTRGQQVTLSCSPISGHRSVSWYQQTPGQGLQFLFEYFSETQRNKGNFPGRFSGRQFSNSRSEMNVSTLELGDSALYLCASSFNRATYEQYFGPGTRLTVT.

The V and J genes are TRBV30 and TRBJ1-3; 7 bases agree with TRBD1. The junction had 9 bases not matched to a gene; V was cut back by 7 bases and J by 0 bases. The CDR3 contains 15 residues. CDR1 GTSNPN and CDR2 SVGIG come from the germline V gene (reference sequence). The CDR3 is CASWGQPSSGNTIYF. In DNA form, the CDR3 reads TGTGCCTCTTGGGGACAGCCAAGCTCTGGAAACACCATATATTTT.

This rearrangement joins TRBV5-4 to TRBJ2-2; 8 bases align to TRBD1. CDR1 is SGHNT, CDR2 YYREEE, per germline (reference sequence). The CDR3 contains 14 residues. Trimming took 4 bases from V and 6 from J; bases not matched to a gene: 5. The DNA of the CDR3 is TGTGCCAGCAGCCCGACAGGGGTGGCCGGGGAGCTGTTTTTT. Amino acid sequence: CASSPTGVAGELFF.

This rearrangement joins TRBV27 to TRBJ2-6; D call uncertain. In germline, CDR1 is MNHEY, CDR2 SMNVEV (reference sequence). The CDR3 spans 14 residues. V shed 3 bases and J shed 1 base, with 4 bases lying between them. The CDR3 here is CASSFSSGANVLTF. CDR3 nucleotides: TGTGCCAGCAGTTTCAGTTCTGGGGCCAACGTCCTGACTTTC.

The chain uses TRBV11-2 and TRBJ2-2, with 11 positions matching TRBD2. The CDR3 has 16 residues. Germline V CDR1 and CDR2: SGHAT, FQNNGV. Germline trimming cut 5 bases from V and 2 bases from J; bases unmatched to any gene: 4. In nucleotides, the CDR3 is TGTGCCAGCAGCCCTACTAGCGGGGGTAACACCGGGGAGCTGTTTTTT. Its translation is CASSPTSGGNTGELFF.

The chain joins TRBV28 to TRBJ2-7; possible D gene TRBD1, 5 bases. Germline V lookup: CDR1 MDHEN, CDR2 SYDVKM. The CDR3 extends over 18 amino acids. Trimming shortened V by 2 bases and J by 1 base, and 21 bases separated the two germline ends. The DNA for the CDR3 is TGTGCCAGCAGTTTAGGGCCCATCGTCCAGGGAACGTCCTACGAGCAGTACTTC. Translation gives CASSLGPIVQGTSYEQYF.

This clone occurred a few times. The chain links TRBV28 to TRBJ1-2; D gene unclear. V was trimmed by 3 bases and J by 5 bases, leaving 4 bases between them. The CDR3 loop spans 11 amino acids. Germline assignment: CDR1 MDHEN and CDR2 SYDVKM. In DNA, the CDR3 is TGTGCCAGCAGTTTTCCGTATGGCTACACCTTC. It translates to CASSFPYGYTF.

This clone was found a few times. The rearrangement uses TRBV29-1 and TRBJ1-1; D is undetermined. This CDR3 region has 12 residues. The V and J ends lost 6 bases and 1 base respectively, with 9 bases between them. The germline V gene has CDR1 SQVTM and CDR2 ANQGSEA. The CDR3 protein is CSVAVPNTEAFF. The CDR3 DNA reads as TGCAGCGTGGCGGTCCCGAACACTGAAGCTTTCTTT.

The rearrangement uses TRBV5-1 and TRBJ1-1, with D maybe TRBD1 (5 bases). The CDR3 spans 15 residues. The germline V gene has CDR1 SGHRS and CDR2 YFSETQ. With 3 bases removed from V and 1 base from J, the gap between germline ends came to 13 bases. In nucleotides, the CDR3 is TGCGCCAGCAGCTCGGGGGGAGGAGAGAACACTGAAGCTTTCTTT. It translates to CASSSGGGENTEAFF.

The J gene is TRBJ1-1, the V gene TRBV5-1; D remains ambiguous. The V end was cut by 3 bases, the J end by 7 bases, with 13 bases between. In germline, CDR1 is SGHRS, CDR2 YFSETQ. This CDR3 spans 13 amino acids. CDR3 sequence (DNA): TGCGCCAGCAGCTCATTTAACAGCATTGAAGCTTTCTTT. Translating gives CASSSFNSIEAFF.

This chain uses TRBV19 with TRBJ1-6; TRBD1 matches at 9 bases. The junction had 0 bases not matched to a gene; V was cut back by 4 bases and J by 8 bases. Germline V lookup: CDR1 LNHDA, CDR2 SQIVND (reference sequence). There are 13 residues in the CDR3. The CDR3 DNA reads TGTGCCAGTAGTAGGGACAGGGATTCACCCCTCCACTTT. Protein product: CASSRDRDSPLHF.

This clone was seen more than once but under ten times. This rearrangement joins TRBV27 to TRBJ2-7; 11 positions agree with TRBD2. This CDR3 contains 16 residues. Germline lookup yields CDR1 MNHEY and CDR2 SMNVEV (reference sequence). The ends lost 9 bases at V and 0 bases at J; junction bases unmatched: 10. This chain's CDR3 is CARTLLAGVSSYEQYF. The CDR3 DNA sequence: TGTGCCAGGACTCTACTAGCGGGGGTCTCCTCCTACGAGCAGTACTTC.

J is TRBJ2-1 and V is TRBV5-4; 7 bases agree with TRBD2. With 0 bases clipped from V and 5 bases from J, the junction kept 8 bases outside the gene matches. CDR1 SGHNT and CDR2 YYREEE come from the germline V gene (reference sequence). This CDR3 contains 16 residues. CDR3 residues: CASSLAHSGVNNEQFF. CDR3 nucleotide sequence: TGTGCCAGCAGCTTGGCGCACAGCGGGGTAAACAATGAGCAGTTCTTC.

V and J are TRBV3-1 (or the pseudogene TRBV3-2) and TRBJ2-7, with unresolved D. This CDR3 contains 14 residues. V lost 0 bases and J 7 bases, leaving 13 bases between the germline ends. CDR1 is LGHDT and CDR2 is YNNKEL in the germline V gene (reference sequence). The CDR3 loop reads CASSQDDTSWEQYF. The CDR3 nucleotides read TGTGCCAGCAGCCAAGATGACACCTCTTGGGAGCAGTACTTC.

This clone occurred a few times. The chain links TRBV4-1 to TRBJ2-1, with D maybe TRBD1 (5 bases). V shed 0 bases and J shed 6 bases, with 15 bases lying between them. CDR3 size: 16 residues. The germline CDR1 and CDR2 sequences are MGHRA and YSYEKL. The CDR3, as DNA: TGCGCCAGCAGCCAAGATCTGGTAGCAGGGTTCAATGAGCAGTTCTTC. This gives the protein CASSQDLVAGFNEQFF.

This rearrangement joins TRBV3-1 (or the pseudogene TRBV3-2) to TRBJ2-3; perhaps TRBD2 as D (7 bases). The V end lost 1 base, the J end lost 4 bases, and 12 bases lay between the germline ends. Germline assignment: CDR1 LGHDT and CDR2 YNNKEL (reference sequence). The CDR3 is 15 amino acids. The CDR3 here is CASSQVGGRADTQYF. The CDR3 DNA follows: TGTGCCAGCAGCCAAGTCGGGGGGCGGGCAGATACGCAGTATTTT.

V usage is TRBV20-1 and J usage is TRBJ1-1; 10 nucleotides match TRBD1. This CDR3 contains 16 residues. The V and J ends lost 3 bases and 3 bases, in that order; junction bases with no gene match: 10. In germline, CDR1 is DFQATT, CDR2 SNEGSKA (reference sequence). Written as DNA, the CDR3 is TGCAGTGCTAGTAGGACAGGGGGATTAAGGGACACTGAAGCTTTCTTT. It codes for CSASRTGGLRDTEAFF.

The CDR3 DNA is TGTGCCAGCAGCTTCTACAGGGGGATTTACGAGCAGTACTTC. The encoded protein is CASSFYRGIYEQYF. The chain joins TRBV7-2 to TRBJ2-7, with 8 bases lining up with TRBD1. From germline, CDR1 is SGHTA and CDR2 FQGNSA. V trimming: 3 bases; J trimming: 4 bases; junction bases outside the gene matches: 5. The CDR3 totals 14 residues.

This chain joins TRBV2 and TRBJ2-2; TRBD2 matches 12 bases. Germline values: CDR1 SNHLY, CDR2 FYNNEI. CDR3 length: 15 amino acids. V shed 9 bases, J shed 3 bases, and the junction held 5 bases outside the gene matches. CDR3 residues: CASETSGSDTGELFF. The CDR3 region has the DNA TGTGCCAGTGAGACTAGCGGGAGCGACACCGGGGAGCTGTTTTTT.

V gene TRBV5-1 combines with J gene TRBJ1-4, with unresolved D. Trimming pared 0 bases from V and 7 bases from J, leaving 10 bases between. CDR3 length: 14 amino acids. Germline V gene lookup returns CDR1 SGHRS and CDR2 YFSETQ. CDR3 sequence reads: CASSLVGAGEKLFF. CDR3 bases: TGCGCCAGCAGCTTGGTGGGTGCGGGTGAAAAACTGTTTTTT. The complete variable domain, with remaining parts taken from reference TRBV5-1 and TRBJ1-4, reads KAGVTQTPRYLIKTRGQQVTLSCSPISGHRSVSWYQQTPGQGLQFLFEYFSETQRNKGNFPGRFSGRQFSNSRSEMNVSTLELGDSALYLCASSLVGAGEKLFFGSGTQLSVL.

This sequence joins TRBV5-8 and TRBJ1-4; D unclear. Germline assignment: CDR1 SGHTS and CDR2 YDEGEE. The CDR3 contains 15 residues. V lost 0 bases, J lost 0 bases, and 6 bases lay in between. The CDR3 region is CASSLGQATNEKLFF. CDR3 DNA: TGTGCCAGCAGCTTGGGCCAGGCAACTAATGAAAAACTGTTTTTT.

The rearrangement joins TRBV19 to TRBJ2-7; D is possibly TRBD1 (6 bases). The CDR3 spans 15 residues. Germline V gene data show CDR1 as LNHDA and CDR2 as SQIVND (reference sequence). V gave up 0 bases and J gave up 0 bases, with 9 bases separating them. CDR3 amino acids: CASSIDGTPSYEQYF. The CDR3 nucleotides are TGTGCCAGTAGTATAGACGGGACACCCTCCTACGAGCAGTACTTC.

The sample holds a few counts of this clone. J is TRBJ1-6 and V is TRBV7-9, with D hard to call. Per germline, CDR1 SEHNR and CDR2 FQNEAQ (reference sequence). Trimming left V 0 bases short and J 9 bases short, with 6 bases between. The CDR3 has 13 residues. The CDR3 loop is CASSLAQSSPLHF. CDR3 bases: TGTGCCAGCAGCTTAGCACAGTCTTCACCCCTCCACTTT. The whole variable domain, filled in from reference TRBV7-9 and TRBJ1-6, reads DTGVSQNPRHKITKRGQNVTFRCDPISEHNRLYWYRQTLGQGPEFLTYFQNEAQLEKSRLLSDRFSAERPKGSFSTLEIQRTEQGDSAMYLCASSLAQSSPLHFGNGTRLTVT.

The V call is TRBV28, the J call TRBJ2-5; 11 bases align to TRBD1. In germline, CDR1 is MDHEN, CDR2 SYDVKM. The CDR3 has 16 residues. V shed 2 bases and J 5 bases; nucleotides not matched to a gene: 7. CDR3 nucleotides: TGTGCCAGCAGTTTAGAGCGGACAGGGGGCTCGGAGACCCAGTACTTC. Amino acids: CASSLERTGGSETQYF.